A selection of T cell receptor beta chains follows, all from one sample in a study of Tregs in tolerant kidney transplant recipients. TCRdb keeps only in-frame clones here, not all; method: immunoSEQ multiplex PCR. This table holds 60,000 to 65,000 clones, 98% found once. The sample was Tregs from blood, taken before the transplant. Receptors originate from a human donor who received a combined kidney and bone marrow transplant. The CDR3 runs from the conserved cysteine through the conserved F or W. Size is stated for part of the rows, as once, few or many counts, or as a class when the clone is expanded.

CASSGDRSSYEQYF TRBV6-1 - TRBJ2-7
CASSLGGIGTGELFF TRBV7-2 - TRBJ2-2
CSARVVNEQFF TRBV20-1 - TRBJ2-1
CASSANRGTGANVLTF TRBV25-1 - TRBJ2-6
CASSSGTGWNEQYF TRBV11-2 - TRBJ2-7
CASSRGLARNIQYF TRBV27 - TRBJ2-4
CSARRGIETQYF TRBV29-1 - TRBJ2-5
CASSLTGHEQFF TRBV7-2 - TRBJ2-1
CASSPDRGPQETQYF TRBV19 - TRBJ2-5
CASSPTRAGRYNEQFF TRBV7-2 - TRBJ2-1
CASSLSRLAGAITDTQYF TRBV27 - TRBJ2-3
CASSLLGPPNEKLFF TRBV5-1 few TRBJ1-4
CASSWAGAEAFF TRBV7-9 - TRBJ1-1
CASSIDWGTGGTNTGELFF TRBV19 - TRBJ2-2
CASSWTGGYEQYF TRBV5-1 - TRBJ2-7
CASSPYGRGLYEQYF TRBV28 - TRBJ2-7
CASSPGSLYEQYF TRBV7-3 - TRBJ2-7
CASSNRQGAHEQYF TRBV19 - TRBJ2-7
CAIRGTGGGEAFF TRBV10-3 - TRBJ1-1
CASSPRQGDVYYEQYF TRBV19 - TRBJ2-7
CASSPQGAYNEQFF TRBV7-9 - TRBJ2-1
CASILAIQETQYF TRBV2 once TRBJ2-5
CASSITGTGRYNEQFF TRBV27 - TRBJ2-1
CASSTQGSAKMNTEAFF TRBV5-1 - TRBJ1-1
CSAKAGVF TRBV20-1 - TRBJ1-2
CASSLDLYNEQFF TRBV5-1 once TRBJ2-1
CASSNIAGGPWGETQYF TRBV2 - TRBJ2-5
CASSPTSGSHEQYF TRBV18 - TRBJ2-7
CASSGFSGRPQETQYF TRBV7-9 - TRBJ2-5
CASSLRGLNTEAFF TRBV7-2 - TRBJ1-1
CAWSRGGATNQPQHF TRBV30 - TRBJ1-5
CASSKSHSNQSQHF TRBV2 - TRBJ1-5